The 5 T cell receptor beta chains reported below all come from one sample, sequenced in a study of tumor-infiltrating lymphocytes in primary liver carcinoma. Co-extracting RNA and DNA was done with about 20-34 mg of unsorted bulk tissue as input. From 500 to 600 ng of total RNA, TCR beta-specific cDNA was reverse-transcribed using a constant-region primer. Three nested multiplex PCR rounds, a slightly modified ARM-PCR method, built the TCR beta libraries. Amplification in the first two PCR rounds was performed using TRBV1-TRBV30 forward primers and a C-beta reverse primer for 10 cycles each. One entry per CDR3 protein, called by TCRdb with MiXCR from the multiplex PCR reads. The sample records tens of thousands of distinct CDR3 sequences, 70% to 80% being singletons. The sample was liver tumor tissue from sampling region 5. Described subset: tumor region T5, tumor centre. Source of these receptors: a man aged 35-49 years with primary liver carcinoma and hepatitis B virus infection.

The table lists this clonotype with a few counts. The gene calls are TRBV4-2 and TRBJ2-7; possible D gene TRBD2, 5 bases. Trimming left V 4 bases short and J 2 bases short, with 15 bases between. This CDR3 region has 15 residues. Germline V gives CDR1 LGHNA, CDR2 YNFKEQ. The DNA for the CDR3 is TGTGCCAGCAGCCGTGAGGACTCGAGCCCCTACGAGCAGTACTTC. Its protein product is CASSREDSSPYEQYF.

In regard to this clonotype: A read error is possible here, since a much larger clone lies one base away. The CDR3 nucleotides are TGCACCAGCAGCTATATAGCGGGAGCCGGAGAGACCCAGTACTTC. It codes for CTSSYIAGAGETQYF. The chain joins TRBV5-1 to TRBJ2-5; 9 bases align to TRBD2. Looked up from germline, CDR1 is SGHRS and CDR2 is YFSETQ. There are 15 residues in the CDR3.

A note on this clonotype: Germline is not matched at one junction end, which may reflect a read error. The chain joins TRBV14 to TRBJ2-1; TRBD2 matches 8 bases. The CDR3 contains 16 residues. The germline V gene encodes CDR1 SGHDN and CDR2 FVKESK. CDR3 sequence: CASSAVAGWVNNEEFF. DNA of the CDR3: TGTGCCAGTAGTGCCGTAGCGGGATGGGTAAACAATGAGGAGTTTTTC.

This clonotype was seen once. The J gene is TRBJ2-7, the V gene TRBV11-2; 9 bases line up with TRBD2. The CDR3 length is 16 residues. The V gene's germline CDR1 is SGHAT and CDR2 FQNNGV. In DNA, the CDR3 is TGTGGCAGTAGCTTAGAACCTAGCGGGATCTGGGTCGAGCAGTACTTC. Protein: CGSSLEPSGIWVEQYF.

The rearrangement links TRBV11-1 to TRBJ2-5; 16 nucleotides match TRBD2. This CDR3 spans 15 amino acids. CDR1 and CDR2 from the germline V gene are SGHAT and FQDESV (reference sequence). The trim removed 11 bases at V and 11 bases at J, leaving 14 bases unmatched. CDR3 amino acids: CACTLTGLAGGTQYF. As DNA, the CDR3 is TGTGCCTGCACCCTCACGGGACTAGCGGGAGGGACTCAGTACTTC.